The TCR beta chain under discussion was sequenced for a study of T-cell memory formation after mild COVID-19. Between the trimmed V and J ends, which lost 5 bases and 8 bases, there was a span of 21 bases. The CDR3 is 15 amino acids. Germline V gene sequence: CDR1 SEHNR, CDR2 FQNEAQ (reference sequence). MiXCR, applied by TCRdb to the 5' RACE reads, yields one record per CDR3 protein. The sample records about 360,000 distinct CDR3 sequences, around 14% being singletons. The TCR was taken from a man between 18 and 35 years old who had mild COVID-19 (a few samples of this study predate the infection). Cell type and time point are not known. Material for sequencing was PBMCs or a T cell subset sorted from them (not recorded which). The gene calls are TRBV7-9 and TRBJ1-2; a weak D match, TRBD1 (5 bases). Here the CDR3 reads CASSALWRGMEGYTF. For the CDR3, the DNA is TGTGCCAGCAGCGCCCTCTGGAGGGGAATGGAGGGCTACACCTTC.